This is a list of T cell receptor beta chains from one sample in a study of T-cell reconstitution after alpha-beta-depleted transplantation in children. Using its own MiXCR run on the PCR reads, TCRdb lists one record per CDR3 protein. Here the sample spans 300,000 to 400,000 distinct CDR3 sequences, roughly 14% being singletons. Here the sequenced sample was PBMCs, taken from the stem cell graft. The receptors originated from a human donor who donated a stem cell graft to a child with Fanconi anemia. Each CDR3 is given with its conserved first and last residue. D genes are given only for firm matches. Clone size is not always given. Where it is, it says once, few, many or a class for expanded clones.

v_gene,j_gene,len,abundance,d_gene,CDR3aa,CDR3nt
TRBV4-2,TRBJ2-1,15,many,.,CASSKPRSQGYEQFF,TGTGCCAGCAGCAAGCCAAGATCTCAGGGCTATGAGCAGTTCTTC
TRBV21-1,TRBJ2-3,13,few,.,CASSKAGTDTQYF,TGTGCCAGCAGCAAAGCGGGGACAGATACGCAGTATTTT
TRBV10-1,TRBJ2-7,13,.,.,CASSQDLSYEQYF,TGCGCCAGCAGTCAGGACCTCTCCTACGAGCAGTACTTC
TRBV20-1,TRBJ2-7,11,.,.,CSAEDGYEQYF,TGCAGTGCCGAGGACGGGTACGAGCAGTACTTC
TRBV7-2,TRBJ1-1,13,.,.,CASSLDPGAEAFF,TGTGCCAGCAGCTTAGACCCGGGGGCTGAAGCTTTCTTT
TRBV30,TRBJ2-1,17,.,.,CAWSTPWGRINYNEQFF,TGTGCCTGGAGTACCCCGTGGGGTCGGATTAATTACAATGAGCAGTTCTTC
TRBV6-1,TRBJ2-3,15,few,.,CASSDLTGIADTQYF,TGTGCCAGCAGCGACTTAACAGGGATCGCAGATACGCAGTATTTT
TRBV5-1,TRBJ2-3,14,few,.,CASSLGQDGDTQYF,TGCGCCAGCAGCTTGGGACAGGACGGAGATACGCAGTATTTT
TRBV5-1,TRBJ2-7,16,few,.,CASSLDRGTPTYEQYF,TGCGCCAGCAGCTTGGATCGGGGGACACCTACCTACGAGCAGTACTTC
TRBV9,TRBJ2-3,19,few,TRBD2,CASSVKTSGGLSSTDTQYF,TGTGCCAGCAGCGTCAAGACTAGCGGGGGGTTATCTAGCACAGATACGCAGTATTTT
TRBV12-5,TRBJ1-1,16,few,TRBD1,CASGSGQGVRYTEAFF,TGTGCTAGTGGTTCGGGACAGGGGGTACGGTACACTGAAGCTTTCTTT
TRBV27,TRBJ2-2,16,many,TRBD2,CASRPLAGANTGELFF,TGTGCCAGCAGACCCCTTGCGGGGGCGAACACCGGGGAGCTGTTTTTT
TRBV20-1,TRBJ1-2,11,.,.,CSLPGPQGYTF,TGCAGTCTTCCGGGTCCCCAAGGCTACACCTTC
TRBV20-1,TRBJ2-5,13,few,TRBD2,CSAILSGGETQYF,TGCAGTGCGATCTTAAGCGGGGGAGAGACCCAGTACTTC
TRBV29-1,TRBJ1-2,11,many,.,CSVEDQAGHTF,TGCAGCGTTGAAGATCAGGCGGGTCACACCTTC
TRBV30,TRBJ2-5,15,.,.,CAWSTDTHREETQYF,TGTGCCTGGAGTACCGATACTCACAGGGAAGAGACCCAGTACTTC
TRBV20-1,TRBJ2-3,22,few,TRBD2,CSARGLMGSSSGGLGGTDTQYF,TGCAGTGCTAGGGGCCTGATGGGGAGCAGCAGCGGGGGGTTAGGTGGGACAGATACGCAGTATTTT
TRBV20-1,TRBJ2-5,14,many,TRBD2,CSARGGGGLETQYF,TGCAGTGCTAGAGGGGGCGGGGGGTTGGAGACCCAGTACTTC
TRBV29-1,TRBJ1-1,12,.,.,CSVSDRPTEAFF,TGCAGCGTTTCAGACAGACCCACTGAAGCTTTCTTT
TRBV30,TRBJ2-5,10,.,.,CAGLWETQYF,TGTGCCGGCCTTTGGGAGACCCAGTACTTC
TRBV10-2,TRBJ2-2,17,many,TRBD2,CASSGDGLAWGAGELFF,TGCGCCAGCAGTGGGGATGGACTAGCGTGGGGTGCCGGGGAGCTGTTTTTT
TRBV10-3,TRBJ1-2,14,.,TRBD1,CAIFARQGASGYTF,TGTGCCATCTTTGCCCGACAGGGGGCTTCCGGCTACACCTTC
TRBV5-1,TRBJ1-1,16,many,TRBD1,CASSAGQGLANTEAFF,TGCGCCAGCAGCGCCGGACAGGGGCTGGCGAACACTGAAGCTTTCTTT
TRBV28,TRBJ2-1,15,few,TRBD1,CASSQGGQGIYEQFF,TGTGCCAGCAGTCAAGGGGGACAGGGGATCTATGAGCAGTTCTTC
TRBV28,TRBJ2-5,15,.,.,CASSFGGGVEETQYF,TGTGCCAGCAGCTTTGGGGGTGGGGTTGAAGAGACCCAGTACTTC
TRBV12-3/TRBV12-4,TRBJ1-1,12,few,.,CASSFHNTEAFF,TGTGCCAGCAGTTTTCATAACACTGAAGCTTTCTTT
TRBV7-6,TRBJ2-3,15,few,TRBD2,CASSLGDYLTDTQYF,TGTGCCAGCAGCTTAGGGGACTACCTCACAGATACGCAGTATTTT
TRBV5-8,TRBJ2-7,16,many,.,CASSPWGRTSSYEQYF,TGTGCCAGCAGCCCTTGGGGACGAACCAGCTCCTACGAGCAGTACTTC
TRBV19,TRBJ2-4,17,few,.,CASSIHPQTGAKNIQYF,TGTGCCAGTAGTATACACCCCCAGACTGGAGCCAAAAACATTCAGTACTTC
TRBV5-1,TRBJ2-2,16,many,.,CASSLDGGANTGELFF,TGCGCCAGCAGCTTGGACGGGGGCGCGAACACCGGGGAGCTGTTTTTT
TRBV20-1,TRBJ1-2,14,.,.,CSARDPQGYYGYTF,TGCAGTGCTAGAGATCCCCAGGGGTACTATGGCTACACCTTC